Listed below are T cell receptor beta chains from one sample, sequenced in a study of blood T cell repertoires in COVID-19. TCRdb's table, derived via immunoSEQ multiplex PCR, lists solely in-frame clones and lacks some. The repertoire has about 240,000 clones, about nine tenths of them found once; the top ten carry 6.2%. Sequencing was done on a sample of peripheral blood. The origin of the receptors is a man between 60 and 75 years old with acute or convalescent COVID-19. The CDR3 runs from the conserved cysteine through the conserved F or W. Fields, in order: D gene, J gene, V gene, clone size, CDR3 DNA, CDR3 protein. The D gene is left open where the match is weak. Only part of the rows carry a size: once, few, many, or a class if the clone is expanded.

NA,TRBJ2-7,TRBV9,few,TGTGCCAGCAGCGTAGTTGGGGAGCCCTCCTACGAGCAGTACTTC,CASSVVGEPSYEQYF
NA,TRBJ2-1,TRBV9,once,TGTGCCAGCAGCGTAGCAGATAGATTGTCTAGTGAGCAGTTCTTC,CASSVADRLSSEQFF
TRBD1,TRBJ1-2,TRBV10-2,NA,TGCGCCAGCAGTGAGTTTAAGGGGGCAAGCTACACCTTC,CASSEFKGASYTF
TRBD1,TRBJ1-2,TRBV6-6,NA,TGTGCCAGCAGTTACGACCAACAGGGGGCCTTC,CASSYDQQGAF
NA,TRBJ2-1,TRBV7-3,NA,TGTGCCAGCAGCTTACAGGCAGGGCTGGGTATATCCAATGAGCAGTTCTTC,CASSLQAGLGISNEQFF
NA,TRBJ2-7,TRBV5-8,NA,TGTGCCAGCAGCTTGGGTATTCCCTACGAGCAGTACTTC,CASSLGIPYEQYF
TRBD1,TRBJ2-7,TRBV5-1,NA,TGCGCCAGCAGCTGGACAGGCCTCTCGAGCTCCTACGAGCAGTACTTC,CASSWTGLSSSYEQYF
TRBD1,TRBJ2-7,TRBV6-5,NA,TGTGCCAGCAGCGACAGGGGGCGCGCCCACGAGCAGTACTTC,CASSDRGRAHEQYF
TRBD2,TRBJ2-7,TRBV9,NA,TGTGCCAGCAGCGTAGGGACGGGGGGTTCCTACGAGCAGTACTTC,CASSVGTGGSYEQYF
NA,TRBJ2-1,TRBV5-1,NA,TGCGCCAGCAGCTTGGCCGGCACTAACGGCTACAATGAGCAGTTCTTC,CASSLAGTNGYNEQFF
TRBD2,TRBJ2-1,TRBV11-2,NA,TGTGCCAGCAGCACCGGGACACCGAGCGGGAGGAGCTACAATGAGCAGTTCTTC,CASSTGTPSGRSYNEQFF
NA,TRBJ2-7,TRBV15,NA,TGTGCCACCAGCATGCTGCACTTCTCCTACGAGCAGTACTTC,CATSMLHFSYEQYF
NA,TRBJ1-6,TRBV7-8,NA,TGTGCCAGCAGCCCTCCAGGCCTTAGCTCCTATAATTCACCCCTCCACTTT,CASSPPGLSSYNSPLHF
NA,TRBJ1-4,TRBV7-8,NA,TGTGCCAGCAGGGACTCTGGAACTAATGAAAAACTGTTTTTT,CASRDSGTNEKLFF
TRBD2,TRBJ2-3,TRBV2,NA,TGTGCCAGCAGGGCTGGACTAGCGGGAGGAATATATAGCACAGATACGCAGTATTTT,CASRAGLAGGIYSTDTQYF
NA,TRBJ1-6,TRBV7-9,NA,TGTGCCAGCAGCTTAGCTCCCAGGGGCCTACGAACGGTGGATTCACCCCTCCACTTT,CASSLAPRGLRTVDSPLHF
TRBD2,TRBJ2-3,TRBV6-5,NA,TGTGCCAGCAGAGCTACTAGCGGGCCCACAGATACGCAGTATTTT,CASRATSGPTDTQYF
NA,TRBJ1-1,TRBV4-3,NA,TGCGCCAGCGGTCGCTCAGGGGTCACTGAAGCTTTCTTT,CASGRSGVTEAFF
NA,TRBJ1-4,TRBV30,NA,TGTGCCTGGATCCCCGGGGGTGGGATCCTGTTTTTT,CAWIPGGGILFF
NA,TRBJ2-3,TRBV24-1,NA,TGTGCCACCAGTGATTTGCGGCGGGACCGCACAGATACGCAGTATTTT,CATSDLRRDRTDTQYF
TRBD2,TRBJ2-7,TRBV24-1,NA,TGTGCCACCAGTCTGGGGGGGTACGAGCAGTACTTC,CATSLGGYEQYF
TRBD1,TRBJ2-7,TRBV5-4,NA,TGTGCCAGCAGCTCGAACAGGGGATTGGCCTACGAGCAGTACTTC,CASSSNRGLAYEQYF
NA,TRBJ1-2,TRBV15,NA,TGTGCCACCAGCAGAGATCAAGTCAGGGCCTATGGCTACACCTTC,CATSRDQVRAYGYTF
NA,TRBJ1-5,TRBV9,NA,TGTGCCAGCAGCCGGGAGGGAGGCCAGCCCCAGCATTTT,CASSREGGQPQHF
NA,TRBJ2-2,TRBV5-1,NA,TGCGCCAGCAGCTTGGGGCTAGAGGCCGGGGAGCTGTTTTTT,CASSLGLEAGELFF
TRBD2,TRBJ2-2,TRBV3-1/TRBV3-2,NA,TGTGCCAGCAGCCAAGCTCGGCTAGCGGGATCTTGGGAGCTGTTTTTT,CASSQARLAGSWELFF
NA,TRBJ2-7,TRBV7-8,NA,TGTGCCAGCAGCTTGGTAAAGGGGTACGAGCAGTACTTC,CASSLVKGYEQYF
NA,TRBJ1-2,TRBV7-9,NA,TGTGCCACGCGGGCGGGGGGATCTAACTATGGCTACACCTTC,CATRAGGSNYGYTF